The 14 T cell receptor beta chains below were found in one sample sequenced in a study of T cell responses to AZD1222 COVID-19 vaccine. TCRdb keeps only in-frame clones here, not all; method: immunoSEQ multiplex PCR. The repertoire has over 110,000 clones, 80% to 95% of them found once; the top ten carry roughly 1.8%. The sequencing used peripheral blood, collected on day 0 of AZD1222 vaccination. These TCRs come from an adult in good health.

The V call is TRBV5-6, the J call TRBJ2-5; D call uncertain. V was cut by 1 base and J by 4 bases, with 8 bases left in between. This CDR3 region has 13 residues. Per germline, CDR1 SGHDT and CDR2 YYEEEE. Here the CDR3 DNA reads TGTGCCAGCAGCTTGTGGCTAGGAGAGACCCAGTACTTC. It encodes CASSLWLGETQYF.

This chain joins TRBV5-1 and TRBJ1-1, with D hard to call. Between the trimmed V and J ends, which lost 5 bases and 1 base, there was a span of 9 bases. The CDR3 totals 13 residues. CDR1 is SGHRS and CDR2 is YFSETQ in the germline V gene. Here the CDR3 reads CASRADPNTEAFF. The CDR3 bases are TGCGCCAGCAGGGCCGACCCGAACACTGAAGCTTTCTTT.

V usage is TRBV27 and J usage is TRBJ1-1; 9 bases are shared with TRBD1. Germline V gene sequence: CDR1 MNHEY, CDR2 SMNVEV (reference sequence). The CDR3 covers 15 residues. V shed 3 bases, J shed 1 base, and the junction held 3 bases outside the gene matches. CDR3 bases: TGTGCCAGCAGTTTGGGGACAGGGCCGAACACTGAAGCTTTCTTT. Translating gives CASSLGTGPNTEAFF.

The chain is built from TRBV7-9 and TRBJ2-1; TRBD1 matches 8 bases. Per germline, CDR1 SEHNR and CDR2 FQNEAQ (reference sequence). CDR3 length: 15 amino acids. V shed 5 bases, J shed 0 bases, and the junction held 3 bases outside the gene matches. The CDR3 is CASSADRASYNEQFF. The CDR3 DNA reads TGTGCCAGCAGCGCGGACAGGGCCTCCTACAATGAGCAGTTCTTC.

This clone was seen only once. CDR3 sequence reads: CASSEAGGQWDTIYF. DNA for the CDR3: TGTGCCAGCAGTGAAGCTGGTGGGCAGTGGGACACCATATATTTT. The genes are TRBV6-1 and TRBJ1-3; D is unclear. Germline CDR1 and CDR2: MNHNS and SASEGT. V shed 0 bases and J shed 8 bases, with 14 bases lying between them. This CDR3 is 15 amino acids long.

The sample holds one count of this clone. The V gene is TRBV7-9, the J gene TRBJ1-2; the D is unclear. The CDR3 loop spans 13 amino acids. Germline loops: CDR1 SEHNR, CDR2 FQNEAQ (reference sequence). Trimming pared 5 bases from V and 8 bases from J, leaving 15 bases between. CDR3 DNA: TGTGCCAGCAGCCTTAGGGAACAAGCGGGCTACACCTTC. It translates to CASSLREQAGYTF.

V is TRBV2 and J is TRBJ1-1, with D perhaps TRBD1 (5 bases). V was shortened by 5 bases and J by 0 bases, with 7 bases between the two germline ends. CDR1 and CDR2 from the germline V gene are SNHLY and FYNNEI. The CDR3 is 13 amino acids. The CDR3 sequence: CASSTTVNTEAFF. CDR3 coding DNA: TGTGCCAGCAGTACGACAGTGAACACTGAAGCTTTCTTT.

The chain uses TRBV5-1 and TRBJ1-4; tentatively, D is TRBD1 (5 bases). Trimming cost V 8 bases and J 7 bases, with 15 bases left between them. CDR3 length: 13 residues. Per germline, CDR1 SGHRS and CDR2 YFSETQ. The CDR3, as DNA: TGCGCCAGTAAGGGGCCAAATGCTGAAAAACTGTTTTTT. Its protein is CASKGPNAEKLFF. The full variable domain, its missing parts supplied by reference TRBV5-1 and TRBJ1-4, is KAGVTQTPRYLIKTRGQQVTLSCSPISGHRSVSWYQQTPGQGLQFLFEYFSETQRNKGNFPGRFSGRQFSNSRSEMNVSTLELGDSALYLCASKGPNAEKLFFGSGTQLSVL.

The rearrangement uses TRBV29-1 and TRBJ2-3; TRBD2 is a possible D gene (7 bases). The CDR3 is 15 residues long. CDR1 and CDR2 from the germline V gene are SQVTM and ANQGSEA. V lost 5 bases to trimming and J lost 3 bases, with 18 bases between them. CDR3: CSVSLGGGGTDTQYF. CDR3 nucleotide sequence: TGCAGCGTTTCCTTAGGGGGGGGCGGAACAGATACGCAGTATTTT.

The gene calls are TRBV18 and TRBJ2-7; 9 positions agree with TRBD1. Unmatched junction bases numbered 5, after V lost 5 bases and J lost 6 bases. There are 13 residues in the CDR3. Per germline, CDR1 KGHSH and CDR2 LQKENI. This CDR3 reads CASSGTGTSEQYF. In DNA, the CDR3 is TGTGCCAGCTCAGGGACAGGGACCTCCGAGCAGTACTTC.

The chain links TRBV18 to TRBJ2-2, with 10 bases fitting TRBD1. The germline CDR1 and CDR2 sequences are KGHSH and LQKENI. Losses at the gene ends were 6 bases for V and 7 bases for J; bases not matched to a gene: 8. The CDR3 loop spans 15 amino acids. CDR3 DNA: TGTGCCAGCTCCCGGGGACAGGGGAGAGACGGGGAGCTGTTTTTT. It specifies CASSRGQGRDGELFF.

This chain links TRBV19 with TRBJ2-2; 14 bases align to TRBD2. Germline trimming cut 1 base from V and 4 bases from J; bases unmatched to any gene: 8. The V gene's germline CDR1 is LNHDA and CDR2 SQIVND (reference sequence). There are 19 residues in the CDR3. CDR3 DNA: TGTGCCAGTAGTATAGCGACTAGCGGGAGGGCCGGGAGCACCGGGGAGCTGTTTTTT. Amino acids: CASSIATSGRAGSTGELFF.

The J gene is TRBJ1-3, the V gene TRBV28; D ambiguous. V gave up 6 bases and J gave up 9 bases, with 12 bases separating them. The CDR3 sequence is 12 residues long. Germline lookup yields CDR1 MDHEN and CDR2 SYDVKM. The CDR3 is CASSQREATIYF. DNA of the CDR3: TGTGCCAGCAGCCAGCGGGAGGCCACCATATATTTT.

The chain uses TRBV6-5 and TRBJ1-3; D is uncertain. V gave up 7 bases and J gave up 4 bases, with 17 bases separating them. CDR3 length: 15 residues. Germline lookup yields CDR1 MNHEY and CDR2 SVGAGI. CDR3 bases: TGTGCCAGCATGGTATTGGCCTTACGAGGAAACACCATATATTTT. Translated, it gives CASMVLALRGNTIYF.